This passage covers 10 T cell receptor beta chains from one sample sequenced in a study of shared clonotypes between healthy human individuals. Positive CCR7 selection of CD45RO-negative cells yielded the naive CD8 cells, and terminally differentiated effector memory CD45RA+ cells were excluded. Produced via immunoSEQ multiplex PCR; TCRdb's table is partial and in-frame only. Of some 2 million clones in the sample, roughly 94% were seen once. The sequencing sample was made of naive CD8+ T cells sorted from blood. The origin of the receptors is a man younger than 35 in good health.

V and J are TRBV10-2 and TRBJ2-7; D is undetermined. The CDR3 sequence is 13 residues long. CDR1 WSHSY and CDR2 SAAADI come from the germline V gene. V lost 0 bases and J 3 bases, leaving 6 bases between the germline ends. CDR3 sequence: CASSESTFYEQYF. The CDR3 DNA is TGCGCCAGCAGTGAGTCGACGTTCTACGAGCAGTACTTC.

The chain links TRBV4-1 to TRBJ2-1; 8 bases are a match to TRBD2. The length of the CDR3 is 15 residues. Unmatched junction bases numbered 8, after V lost 1 base and J lost 9 bases. Germline V gene data show CDR1 as MGHRA and CDR2 as YSYEKL. The DNA of the CDR3 is TGCGCCAGCAGCCAAGCTCGGGAGGGCCGCTTTGAGCAGTTCTTC. Its protein is CASSQAREGRFEQFF.

As DNA, the CDR3 is TGTGCCAGCAGTGATTCCACCTCCTACGAGCAGTACTTC. This sequence encodes CASSDSTSYEQYF. This chain joins TRBV6-5 and TRBJ2-7; D gene uncertain. This CDR3 is built from 13 residues. V was pared by 5 bases and J by 0 bases, with 8 bases between. Germline V gene data show CDR1 as MNHEY and CDR2 as SVGAGI.

The J gene is TRBJ2-7, the V gene TRBV6-5; D is unclear. V was trimmed by 2 bases and J by 3 bases, leaving 8 bases between them. CDR1 is MNHEY, CDR2 SVGAGI, per germline. The CDR3 runs to 13 residues. The CDR3 here is CASSYHRIYEQYF. In DNA, the CDR3 is TGTGCCAGCAGTTACCATAGGATCTACGAGCAGTACTTC.

The chain uses TRBV4-1 and TRBJ2-7; maybe TRBD2 (5 bases). The V gene lost 4 bases and the J gene lost 7 bases, with 20 bases spanning the gap. Germline V lookup: CDR1 MGHRA, CDR2 YSYEKL. This CDR3 comprises 15 residues. The CDR3 DNA is TGCGCCAGCAGCCCCTCACCGGGGTCACCGGGGGAGCAGTACTTC. Its translation: CASSPSPGSPGEQYF.

CDR3 sequence: CASSFHTGEYQETQYF. The CDR3, as DNA: TGTGCCAGCAGCTTCCACACAGGGGAATACCAAGAGACCCAGTACTTC. The V gene is TRBV11-2, the J gene TRBJ2-5; 7 nucleotides agree with TRBD1. This CDR3 has 16 residues. The ends lost 3 bases at V and 0 bases at J; junction bases unmatched: 7. Germline CDR1 and CDR2: SGHAT and FQNNGV.

V gene TRBV6-6 combines with J gene TRBJ2-1; TRBD2 matches at 9 bases. V lost 5 bases, J lost 7 bases, and 12 bases stayed unmatched. Germline V gives CDR1 MNHNY, CDR2 SVGAGI (reference sequence). This CDR3 is built from 16 residues. The CDR3 DNA reads as TGTGCCAGCAGTCTCTACGGCGGGGGGGCGTCTAATGAGCAGTTCTTC. As protein: CASSLYGGGASNEQFF.

The chain has TRBV29-1 and TRBJ1-2; the D is unclear. The CDR3 has 12 amino acids. V gave up 5 bases and J gave up 0 bases, with 7 bases separating them. Germline V CDR1 and CDR2: SQVTM, ANQGSEA. CDR3 sequence reads: CSVLETNYGYTF. The CDR3 region has the DNA TGCAGCGTTCTGGAAACTAACTATGGCTACACCTTC.

V and J are TRBV11-3 and TRBJ2-7, with D perhaps TRBD2 (6 bases). Germline values: CDR1 SGHNT, CDR2 YENEEA. V was shortened by 5 bases and J by 6 bases, with 20 bases between the two germline ends. This CDR3 comprises 15 residues. CDR3 sequence: CASSPGTPAGGEQYF. The CDR3 coding sequence is TGTGCCAGCAGCCCCGGGACTCCCGCTGGGGGCGAGCAGTACTTC.

V is TRBV2 and J is TRBJ1-5, with 7 bases that match TRBD1. The V gene's germline CDR1 is SNHLY and CDR2 FYNNEI. This CDR3 has 15 residues. Trimming cost V 7 bases and J 5 bases; bases outside gene matches: 11. In nucleotides, the CDR3 is TGTGCCAGCATTGCCGGGACAGAGGGGGATCAGCCCCAGCATTTT. This codes for CASIAGTEGDQPQHF.